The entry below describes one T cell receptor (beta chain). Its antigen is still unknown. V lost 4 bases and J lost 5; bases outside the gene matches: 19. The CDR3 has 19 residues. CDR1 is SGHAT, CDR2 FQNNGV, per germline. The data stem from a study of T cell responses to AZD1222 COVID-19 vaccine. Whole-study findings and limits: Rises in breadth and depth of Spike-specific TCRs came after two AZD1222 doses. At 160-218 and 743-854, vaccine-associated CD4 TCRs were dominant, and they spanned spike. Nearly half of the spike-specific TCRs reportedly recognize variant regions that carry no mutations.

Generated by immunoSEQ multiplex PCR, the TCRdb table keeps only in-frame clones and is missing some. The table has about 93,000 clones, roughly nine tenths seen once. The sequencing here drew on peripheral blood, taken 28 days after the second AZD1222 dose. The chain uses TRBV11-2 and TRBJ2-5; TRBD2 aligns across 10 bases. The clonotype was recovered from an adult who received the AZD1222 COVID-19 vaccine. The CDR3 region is CASSSRGGLAGDRWETQYF. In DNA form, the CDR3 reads TGTGCCAGCAGCTCTAGGGGAGGGCTAGCGGGGGATCGTTGGGAGACCCAGTACTTC.